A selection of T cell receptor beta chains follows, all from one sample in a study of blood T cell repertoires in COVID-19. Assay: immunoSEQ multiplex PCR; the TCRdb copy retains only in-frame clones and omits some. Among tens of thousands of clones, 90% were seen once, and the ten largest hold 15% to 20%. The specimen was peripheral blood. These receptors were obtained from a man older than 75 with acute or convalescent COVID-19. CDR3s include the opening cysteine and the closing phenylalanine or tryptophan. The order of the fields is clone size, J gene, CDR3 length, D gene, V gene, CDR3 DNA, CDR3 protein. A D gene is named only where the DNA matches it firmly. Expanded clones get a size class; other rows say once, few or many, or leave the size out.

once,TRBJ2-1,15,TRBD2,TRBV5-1,TGCGCCAGCAGCTTGACAATAGGGACTAGCAATGAGCAGTTCTTC,CASSLTIGTSNEQFF
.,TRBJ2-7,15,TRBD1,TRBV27,TGTGCCAGCAGCCTAACCGGGACAGGCGCCTACGAGCAGTACTTC,CASSLTGTGAYEQYF
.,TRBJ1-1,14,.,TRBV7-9,TGTGCCAGCAGCCTCGGGGGGTGGGGCACTGAAGCTTTCTTT,CASSLGGWGTEAFF
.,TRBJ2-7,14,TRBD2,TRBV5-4,TGTGCCAGCAGAAAAGTGGGGGGGTTCGACGAGCAGTACTTC,CASRKVGGFDEQYF
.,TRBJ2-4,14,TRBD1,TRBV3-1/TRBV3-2,TGTGCCAGCAGCCACTGGGACAGCAAAAACATTCAGTACTTC,CASSHWDSKNIQYF
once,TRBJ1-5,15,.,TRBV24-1,TGTGCCACCGGACCGGGGGGTCGGGAGAGTCAGCCCCAGCATTTT,CATGPGGRESQPQHF
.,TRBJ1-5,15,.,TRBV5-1,TGCGCCAGCAGCCTTCGACCGGAGTGGAATCAGCCCCAGCATTTT,CASSLRPEWNQPQHF
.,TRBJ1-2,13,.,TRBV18,TGTGCCAGCTCACCCGGGACACCCTATGGCTACACCTTC,CASSPGTPYGYTF
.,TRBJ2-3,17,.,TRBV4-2,TGTGCCAGCAGCCAGGCCAGGGGCGGTACTAGCACAGATACGCAGTATTTT,CASSQARGGTSTDTQYF
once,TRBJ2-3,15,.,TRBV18,TGTGCCAGCTCACCAAATAGCGGAAACACAGATACGCAGTATTTT,CASSPNSGNTDTQYF
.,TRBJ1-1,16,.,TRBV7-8,TGTGCCAGCAGCCATAGCGCGGGAAGGGAAAACACTGAAGCTTTCTTT,CASSHSAGRENTEAFF
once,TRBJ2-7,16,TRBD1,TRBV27,TGTGCCAGCAGTTTATGGGCAGGGGGCTTTGCCTACGAGCAGTACTTC,CASSLWAGGFAYEQYF
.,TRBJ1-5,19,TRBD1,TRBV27,TGTGCCAGCAGGAGAGGAGGGGGGACAGGGGTCCTAGGCAATCAGCCCCAGCATTTT,CASRRGGGTGVLGNQPQHF
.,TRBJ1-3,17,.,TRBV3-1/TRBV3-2,TGTGCCAGCTCCCCCACGTCTAGGGGTTATTCAGGAAACACCATATATTTT,CASSPTSRGYSGNTIYF
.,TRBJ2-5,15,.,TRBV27,TGTGCCAGCAGTTTATCGGGGGCTAGGAGGGAGACCCAGTACTTC,CASSLSGARRETQYF
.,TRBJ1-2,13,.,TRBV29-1,TGCAGCCATAGGGCGGGGGAGGGCTATGGCTACACCTTC,CSHRAGEGYGYTF
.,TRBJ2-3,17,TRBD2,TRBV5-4,TGTGCCAGCAGGCCAACTGGACTAGCGGGGGGCAGGGATACGCAGTATTTT,CASRPTGLAGGRDTQYF
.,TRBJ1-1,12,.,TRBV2,TGTGCCAGCACGAGGGAGAACACTGAAGCTTTCTTT,CASTRENTEAFF
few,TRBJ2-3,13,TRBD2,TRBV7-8,TGTGCCAGCGGACTAAGGGAGGGAGATACGCAGTATTTT,CASGLREGDTQYF
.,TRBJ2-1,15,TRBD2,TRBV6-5,TGTGCCAGCTCGGGACTAGCGGGGGGAAACAATGAGCAGTTCTTC,CASSGLAGGNNEQFF
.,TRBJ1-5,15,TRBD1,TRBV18,TGTGCCAGCTCATACGGGACAGGGGACTCTCAGCCCCAGCATTTT,CASSYGTGDSQPQHF
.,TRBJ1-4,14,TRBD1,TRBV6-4,TGTGCCAGCAGGCAGGGGGCGAGTAATGAAAAACTGTTTTTT,CASRQGASNEKLFF
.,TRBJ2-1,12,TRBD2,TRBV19,TGTGCCACGGGGGGTCATAGGAATGAGCAGTTCTTC,CATGGHRNEQFF
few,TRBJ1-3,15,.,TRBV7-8,TGTGCCAGCAGCCCAGCGGGGCTCGCTGGAAACACCATATATTTT,CASSPAGLAGNTIYF
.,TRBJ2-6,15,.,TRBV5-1,TGCGCCAGCAGCTTGCTAATCTCTGGGGCCAACGTCCTGACTTTC,CASSLLISGANVLTF
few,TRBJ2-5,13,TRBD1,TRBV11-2,TGTGCCAGCAGCTTGGACAGGGTAAAGACCCAGTACTTC,CASSLDRVKTQYF
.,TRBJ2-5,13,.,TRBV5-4,TGTGCCAGCAGCTTTCTGGCAGGGGAGACCCAGTACTTC,CASSFLAGETQYF
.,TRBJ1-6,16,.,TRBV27,TGTGCCAGCAGGATGGGGGCGAGTTCTTCGGGATCACCCCTCCACTTT,CASRMGASSSGSPLHF
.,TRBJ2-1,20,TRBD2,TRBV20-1,TGCAGTGCTAGTGTCGGGACTAGCGGGTCCTTGGGGAGCTCCTACAATGAGCAGTTCTTC,CSASVGTSGSLGSSYNEQFF
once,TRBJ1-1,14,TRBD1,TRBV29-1,TGCAGCGCTCACCTCGGGACAGGGAACACTGAAGCTTTCTTT,CSAHLGTGNTEAFF
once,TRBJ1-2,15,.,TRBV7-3,TGTGCCAGCAGCCCAACGGGGTCTTCTTGGTATGGCTACACCTTC,CASSPTGSSWYGYTF
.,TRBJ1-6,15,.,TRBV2,TGTGCCAGCAGTGGTGAGGTTGCTTATAATTCACCCCTCCACTTT,CASSGEVAYNSPLHF
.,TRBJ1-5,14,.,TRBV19,TGTGCCAGTAGTCTCCAGGGGCCCCGCGGGCCCCAGCATTTT,CASSLQGPRGPQHF
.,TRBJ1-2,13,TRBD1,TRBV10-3,TGTGCCATCAGCCCGACAGGGGACTATGGCTACACCTTC,CAISPTGDYGYTF
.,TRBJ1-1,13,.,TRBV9,TGTGCCAGCAGCACGGACTCGAACACTGAAGCTTTCTTT,CASSTDSNTEAFF
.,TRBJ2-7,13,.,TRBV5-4,TGTGCCAGCAGCCAGGGGCTTAGGTACGAGCAGTACTTC,CASSQGLRYEQYF
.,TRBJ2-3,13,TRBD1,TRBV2,TGTGCCAGCAGAAAGACAGGGTCGGATACGCAGTATTTT,CASRKTGSDTQYF
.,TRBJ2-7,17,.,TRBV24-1,TGTGCCACCAGTGCACCGGGAAGGGGGATGAGCTCCTACGAGCAGTACTTC,CATSAPGRGMSSYEQYF
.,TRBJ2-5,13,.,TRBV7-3,TGTGCCAGCAGCCCCTCGTACCAAGAGACCCAGTACTTC,CASSPSYQETQYF
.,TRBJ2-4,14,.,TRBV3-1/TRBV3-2,TGTGCCAGCAGCCAAGGGCGGGTGGCAAACATTCAGTACTTC,CASSQGRVANIQYF
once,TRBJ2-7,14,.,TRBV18,TGTGCCAGCTCACCTACAGGGTTGAATAGCGAGCAGTACTTC,CASSPTGLNSEQYF
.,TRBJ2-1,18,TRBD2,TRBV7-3,TGTGCCAGCAGCTCCCCACGGTCCGGCGGGGGGGAATACAATGAGCAGTTCTTC,CASSSPRSGGGEYNEQFF
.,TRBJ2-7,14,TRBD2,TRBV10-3,TGTGCCATCAGTGAACTAGCGGGGGGTGGCGAGCAGTACTTC,CAISELAGGGEQYF
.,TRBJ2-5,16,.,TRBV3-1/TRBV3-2,TGTGCCAGCAGCCAAGATCGGGTCCCAGTGCGAGAGACCCAGTACTTC,CASSQDRVPVRETQYF
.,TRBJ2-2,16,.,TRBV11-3,TGTGCCAGCAGCTTAGATAACGCAGGGTCGGGCGGGGAGCTGTTTTTT,CASSLDNAGSGGELFF
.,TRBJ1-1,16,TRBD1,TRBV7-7,TGTGCCAGCAGCCACCCACAGGGGGCGAAAGGGACTGAAGCTTTCTTT,CASSHPQGAKGTEAFF
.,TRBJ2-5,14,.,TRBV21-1,TGTGCCAGCCTCGGTGGAGGGAAGAGGCAGACCCAGTACTTC,CASLGGGKRQTQYF
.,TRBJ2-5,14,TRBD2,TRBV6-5,TGTGCCAGCGGGGGACTAGCGGGGGGCGAGACCCAGTACTTC,CASGGLAGGETQYF
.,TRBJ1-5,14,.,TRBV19,TGTGCCAGTAGTATGGGGGCAAGCAATCAGCCCCAGCATTTT,CASSMGASNQPQHF
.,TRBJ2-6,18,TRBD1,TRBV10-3,TGTGCCATCAGTGAGTCTCAGGGGGCTGGCTCTGGGGCCAACGTCCTGACTTTC,CAISESQGAGSGANVLTF
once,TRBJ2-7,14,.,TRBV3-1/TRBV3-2,TGTGCCAGCAGCCAAGAGGTCCACGGCTACGAGCAGTACTTC,CASSQEVHGYEQYF
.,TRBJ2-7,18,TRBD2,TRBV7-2,TGTGCCAGCAGCTTAGGCCGGGGAACTAGCGGGGGTATGTACGAGCAGTACTTC,CASSLGRGTSGGMYEQYF
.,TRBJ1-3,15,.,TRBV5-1,TGCGCCAGCAGCCCTACAGATAACTCTGGAAACACCATATATTTT,CASSPTDNSGNTIYF
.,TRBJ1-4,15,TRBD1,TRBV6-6,TGTGCCAGCAGTTACGGAGGGACAGGGTCTGAAAAACTGTTTTTT,CASSYGGTGSEKLFF